Shown below are 22 T cell receptor beta chains from a single sample sequenced in a study of blood T cell repertoires in COVID-19. Data came from immunoSEQ multiplex PCR; TCRdb stores just in-frame clones and leaves some out. The table has around 150,000 clones, around 85% seen once. Sequenced input: peripheral blood. These receptors came from a human donor with acute or convalescent COVID-19. The donor label of this sample is uncertain.

V gene TRBV6-5 combines with J gene TRBJ1-5, with 7 positions matching TRBD1. The CDR3 consists of 13 residues. The germline V gene has CDR1 MNHEY and CDR2 SVGAGI. V dropped 6 bases and J dropped 7; count of bases not matched to a gene: 6. DNA of the CDR3: TGTGCCAGCAGCGACAGGGACCGCCAGCCCCAGCATTTT. Translated: CASSDRDRQPQHF.

As DNA, the CDR3 is TGTGCCAGCCTAAGAAGCGGGGGGGCCGACGAGCAGTACTTC. This sequence encodes CASLRSGGADEQYF. The chain has TRBV3-1 (or the pseudogene TRBV3-2) and TRBJ2-7, with 10 nucleotides matching TRBD2. Germline V lookup: CDR1 LGHDT, CDR2 YNNKEL (reference sequence). The V gene end was trimmed by 8 bases and the J gene end by 5 bases; junction bases not matched to a gene: 9. CDR3 size: 14 residues.

V and J are TRBV24-1 and TRBJ2-3; maybe TRBD2 (5 bases). Trimming left V 4 bases short and J 6 bases short, with 16 bases between. Per the germline V gene, CDR1 is KGHDR and CDR2 is SFDVKD. There are 15 residues in the CDR3. CDR3 region: CATSDGGRLRDTQYF. CDR3 coding DNA: TGTGCCACCAGTGACGGAGGCCGTCTGAGGGATACGCAGTATTTT.

The gene calls are TRBV6-4 and TRBJ1-1; TRBD1 agrees at 10 bases. This CDR3 region has 13 residues. J lost 9 bases, V lost 1 base, and 2 bases had no gene match. The germline gives CDR1 MRHNA, CDR2 SNTAGT. CDR3 coding DNA: TGTGCCAGCAGTGACTGGACAGGGGGAAAAGCTTTCTTT. This codes for CASSDWTGGKAFF.

This rearrangement joins TRBV6-2 or TRBV6-3 to TRBJ1-5; the D gene is possibly TRBD1 (6 bases). Germline CDR1 and CDR2: MNHEY and SVGEGT. There are 15 residues in the CDR3. The ends were cut back, 1 base at V and 6 bases at J, with 13 bases in the middle. The CDR3, as DNA: TGTGCCAGCAGTTACTTCGGGTCCAGGGGTCAGCCCCAGCATTTT. The encoded protein is CASSYFGSRGQPQHF.

V usage is TRBV28 and J usage is TRBJ1-5; D uncertain. The CDR3 consists of 17 residues. The germline V gene has CDR1 MDHEN and CDR2 SYDVKM. Trimming took 6 bases from V and 0 from J, leaving 18 bases between them. Here the CDR3 DNA reads TGTGCCAGCAGCCTGCCACGGCGGCAGAATAGCAATCAGCCCCAGCATTTT. Translation gives CASSLPRRQNSNQPQHF.

The chain combines TRBV2 with TRBJ1-1; D uncertain. CDR3 length equals 12 residues. Per germline, CDR1 SNHLY and CDR2 FYNNEI. V was shortened by 8 bases and J by 1 base, with 8 bases between the two germline ends. The CDR3 DNA reads as TGTGCCAGCGGCCGCAAGAACACTGAAGCTTTCTTT. This encodes CASGRKNTEAFF.

The V gene is TRBV30, the J gene TRBJ1-1; D possibly corresponds to TRBD1 (5 bases). Trimming pared 0 bases from V and 3 bases from J, leaving 11 bases between. Germline assignment: CDR1 GTSNPN and CDR2 SVGIG (reference sequence). The CDR3 is 14 residues long. In nucleotides, the CDR3 is TGTGCCTGGAGTGTTGGGGGGAAGGACACTGAAGCTTTCTTT. Translated, it gives CAWSVGGKDTEAFF. The full variable domain, in which reference TRBV30 and TRBJ1-1 provide the parts outside the CDR3, is SQTIHQWPATLVQPVGSPLSLECTVEGTSNPNLYWYRQAAGRGLQLLFYSVGIGQISSEVPQNLSASRPQDRQFILSSKKLLLSDSGFYLCAWSVGGKDTEAFFGQGTRLTVV.

This clone showed up just once. V usage is TRBV6-6 and J usage is TRBJ1-4, with D perhaps TRBD1 (5 bases). Trimming took off 5 bases at V and 7 bases at J, with 8 bases between the two ends. The V gene's germline CDR1 is MNHNY and CDR2 SVGAGI (reference sequence). The CDR3 extends over 12 amino acids. CDR3 region: CASSQGGEKLFF. The CDR3 coding sequence is TGTGCCAGCAGTCAGGGAGGTGAAAAACTGTTTTTT.

This chain joins TRBV20-1 and TRBJ2-7, with a weak D call TRBD2 (5 bases). V dropped 1 base and J dropped 6 bases, with 7 bases sitting between them. CDR3 length equals 11 residues. Per the germline V gene, CDR1 is DFQATT and CDR2 is SNEGSKA (reference sequence). CDR3 coding DNA: TGCAGTGCTAGAGGAGGGCTCGAGCAGTACTTC. Encoded protein: CSARGGLEQYF.

The chain carries TRBV11-2 and TRBJ1-6; D not resolved. Trimming took 0 bases from V and 8 from J, leaving 14 bases between them. The CDR3 runs to 16 residues. Germline V gene data show CDR1 as SGHAT and CDR2 as FQNNGV. CDR3 DNA: TGTGCCAGCAGCTTAGAGGGAGTGGGCTTCTATTCACCCCTCCACTTT. Encoded protein: CASSLEGVGFYSPLHF. Combining the CDR3 with reference TRBV11-2 and TRBJ1-6 gives the whole variable domain EAGVAQSPRYKIIEKRQSVAFWCNPISGHATLYWYQQILGQGPKLLIQFQNNGVVDDSQLPKDRFSAERLKGVDSTLKIQPAKLEDSAVYLCASSLEGVGFYSPLHFGNGTRLTVT.

This chain links TRBV2 with TRBJ1-5, with 7 positions matching TRBD1. CDR3 size: 16 residues. In germline, CDR1 is SNHLY, CDR2 FYNNEI. After removal of 6 bases from V and 5 bases from J, the junction contained 13 bases not matched to a gene. CDR3 coding DNA: TGTGCCAGCAGCCGGCCGGGACAGCTGGACGATCAGCCCCAGCATTTT. Translating gives CASSRPGQLDDQPQHF.

The chain combines TRBV2 with TRBJ1-1; 10 nucleotides line up with TRBD1. This CDR3 has 15 residues. CDR1 SNHLY and CDR2 FYNNEI come from the germline V gene. V lost 4 bases, J lost 1 base, and 3 bases stayed unmatched. For the CDR3, the DNA is TGTGCCAGCAGTGGACAGGGGGCTGAGAACACTGAAGCTTTCTTT. It specifies CASSGQGAENTEAFF.

V gene TRBV11-2 combines with J gene TRBJ1-5, with a possible D match to TRBD1 (6 bases). There are 14 residues in the CDR3. V was shortened by 4 bases and J by 2 bases, with 9 bases between the two germline ends. Germline-derived CDR1 and CDR2 are SGHAT and FQNNGV. CDR3 protein: CASSYAGGNQPQHF. The DNA of the CDR3 is TGTGCCAGCAGCTACGCAGGGGGCAATCAGCCCCAGCATTTT.

This sequence joins TRBV30 and TRBJ2-3, with 7 nucleotides matching TRBD2. The CDR3 covers 14 residues. The trim removed 3 bases at V and 2 bases at J, leaving 5 bases unmatched. Germline CDR1 and CDR2: GTSNPN and SVGIG (reference sequence). The CDR3 here is CAWRDGGSTDTQYF. CDR3 nucleotide sequence: TGTGCCTGGAGGGACGGGGGGTCCACAGATACGCAGTATTTT.

The V and J genes are TRBV7-3 and TRBJ1-1, with a possible D match to TRBD1 (5 bases). The germline V gene encodes CDR1 SGHTA and CDR2 FQGTGA. The CDR3 is 15 residues long. The V gene lost 2 bases and the J gene lost 4 bases, with 14 bases spanning the gap. The chain's CDR3 is CASSLGGGVATEAFF. The CDR3 nucleotides read TGTGCCAGCAGCTTAGGTGGAGGGGTTGCCACTGAAGCTTTCTTT.

This clone showed up just once. V gene TRBV9 combines with J gene TRBJ2-7; 9 bases fit TRBD1. This CDR3 comprises 15 residues. V trimming: 2 bases; J trimming: 2 bases; junction bases outside the gene matches: 5. Germline lookup yields CDR1 SGDLS and CDR2 YYNGEE. The CDR3 DNA follows: TGTGCCAGCAGCGTCTCCGGGACAGGGCCCTACGAGCAGTACTTC. It encodes CASSVSGTGPYEQYF.

The chain has TRBV7-9 and TRBJ1-6; tentatively, D is TRBD1 (5 bases). The CDR3 is 15 residues long. V was shortened by 5 bases and J by 9 bases, with 17 bases between the two germline ends. Germline CDR1 and CDR2: SEHNR and FQNEAQ (reference sequence). CDR3 DNA: TGTGCCAGCAGCCTACAGGTCAAAAGGGGTTCACCCCTCCACTTT. Translated: CASSLQVKRGSPLHF.

The chain couples TRBV5-1 to TRBJ1-4; D is perhaps TRBD1 (5 bases). The CDR3 has 16 residues. Trimming pared 4 bases from V and 1 base from J, leaving 14 bases between. Germline CDR1 and CDR2: SGHRS and YFSETQ. The CDR3 is CASSSGRGGTNEKLFF. The CDR3 DNA reads TGCGCCAGCAGCAGTGGACGGGGGGGAACTAATGAAAAACTGTTTTTT.

The V call is TRBV18, the J call TRBJ2-1; perhaps TRBD1 as D (6 bases). Germline CDR1 reads KGHSH; CDR2 reads LQKENI. The CDR3 runs 11 residues. Trimming took 3 bases from V and 13 from J, leaving 10 bases between them. CDR3 bases: TGTGCCAGCTCACCGAAGGGGGTTCAGTTCTTC. It translates to CASSPKGVQFF.

This sequence joins TRBV29-1 and TRBJ1-5; possibly TRBD1 for D (5 bases). The CDR3 has 12 amino acids. The germline gives CDR1 SQVTM, CDR2 ANQGSEA. Trimming removed 7 bases at V and 6 bases at J, with 13 bases between. The CDR3 here is CSAQDIGQPQHF. CDR3 nucleotide sequence: TGCAGCGCACAGGACATAGGTCAGCCCCAGCATTTT.

CDR3 protein: CASMAGNEKLFF. The DNA for the CDR3 is TGTGCCAGCATGGCAGGGAATGAAAAACTGTTTTTT. The genes are TRBV6-6 and TRBJ1-4; perhaps TRBD1 as D (5 bases). Germline V gives CDR1 MNHNY, CDR2 SVGAGI (reference sequence). The CDR3 length is 12 residues. V lost 7 bases to trimming and J lost 5 bases, with 8 bases between them.